Below, 23 T cell receptor beta chains from the same sample are listed, as sequenced in a study of CD8 T cells in ankylosing spondylitis. Study conclusions and caveats: A TCR beta motif of about eight highly homologous variants seemed to mark ankylosing spondylitis blood.

Antigens of these TCRs are unknown. In TCRdb, the 5' RACE reads were re-called with MiXCR into one record per CDR3 protein. The sample contains hundreds of thousands of distinct CDR3 sequences, about 12% of which appear only once. The sample consisted of blood, either unsorted or a sorted T cell fraction (not recorded which). Source of these receptors: a male donor with ankylosing spondylitis.

The chain carries TRBV29-1 and TRBJ2-7; D perhaps matches TRBD1 (6 bases). This CDR3 spans 13 amino acids. V lost 1 base, J lost 5 bases, and 12 bases lay in between. The V gene's germline CDR1 is SQVTM and CDR2 ANQGSEA. The CDR3 DNA sequence: TGCAGCGTTGAAGGACAGGCCTCGGACGAGCAGTACTTC. Its translation: CSVEGQASDEQYF.

The V call is TRBV5-1, the J call TRBJ1-6; possible D gene TRBD1, 5 bases. Trimming removed 0 bases at V and 8 bases at J, with 15 bases between. Germline-derived CDR1 and CDR2 are SGHRS and YFSETQ. The CDR3 covers 16 residues. The CDR3 coding sequence is TGCGCCAGCAGCTTGGATACGGGGGGGATACATTCACCCCTCCACTTT. This codes for CASSLDTGGIHSPLHF.

This clonotype was seen a few times. One junction end disagrees with the germline gene, perhaps due to a read error. This rearrangement joins TRBV12-3 or TRBV12-4 to TRBJ1-1; D is unclear. CDR3 length equals 12 residues. As DNA, the CDR3 is TGTGCCAGCAGTTTGGGGAACGCTGAAGCTTTCTTT. Encoded protein: CASSLGNAEAFF.

The chain has TRBV6-6 and TRBJ2-3; TRBD2 matches at 7 bases. Germline V CDR1 and CDR2: MNHNY, SVGAGI (reference sequence). The CDR3 is 15 amino acids. V shed 6 bases and J 9 bases; nucleotides not matched to a gene: 15. CDR3 bases: TGTGCCAGCAGAGCACGGGCGGGAGAAACGCCCACGCAGTATTTT. This encodes CASRARAGETPTQYF.

This clonotype was found a few times. The chain uses TRBV7-8 and TRBJ2-2; D is undetermined. The CDR3 loop spans 11 amino acids. Trimming removed 5 bases at V and 7 bases at J, with 5 bases between. Germline V gives CDR1 SGHVS, CDR2 FQNEAQ. The CDR3 DNA is TGTGCCAGCAGCCTAGACGGGGAGCTGTTTTTT. Residues: CASSLDGELFF.

The chain links TRBV29-1 to TRBJ2-1; D is perhaps TRBD2 (5 bases). In germline, CDR1 is SQVTM, CDR2 ANQGSEA. V lost 5 bases and J lost 3, with 11 bases in between. This CDR3 spans 13 amino acids. CDR3 residues: CSVSSGNYNEQFF. Written as DNA, the CDR3 is TGCAGCGTTTCAAGCGGAAACTACAATGAGCAGTTCTTC.

The chain links TRBV20-1 to TRBJ1-4; D gene uncertain. This CDR3 has 12 amino acids. Germline lookup yields CDR1 DFQATT and CDR2 SNEGSKA (reference sequence). Trimming removed 1 base at V and 14 bases at J, with 14 bases between. The CDR3 region has the DNA TGCAGTGCTAGAGGGCGCCGGGGTAATCTGTTTTTT. This sequence encodes CSARGRRGNLFF.

This clonotype was recorded a few times. CDR3 sequence: CASSEGRAGRPGELFF. DNA for the CDR3: TGTGCCAGCAGTGAAGGACGAGCAGGGCGACCCGGGGAGCTGTTTTTT. The chain uses TRBV6-1 and TRBJ2-2, with D maybe TRBD1 (5 bases). V was clipped by 1 base and J by 6 bases, with 15 bases between them. Germline CDR1 is MNHNS and CDR2 is SASEGT. The CDR3 consists of 16 residues.

This clonotype showed up many times. This rearrangement joins TRBV10-3 to TRBJ2-5; TRBD2 matches at 12 bases. The CDR3 is 16 residues long. Losses at the gene ends were 5 bases for V and 3 bases for J; bases not matched to a gene: 7. Per the germline V gene, CDR1 is ENHRY and CDR2 is SYGVKD. The CDR3 DNA follows: TGTGCCATCAGTCAGGCCCGACTAGCGGGGGAAGAGACCCAGTACTTC. Its protein is CAISQARLAGEETQYF.

The sample holds a few counts of this clonotype. V is TRBV7-9 and J is TRBJ2-7; D not certain. The germline V gene encodes CDR1 SEHNR and CDR2 FQNEAQ (reference sequence). V was shortened by 5 bases and J by 6 bases, with 11 bases between the two germline ends. This CDR3 contains 12 residues. The CDR3 DNA follows: TGTGCCAGCAGCCTGGGTACCCCCGAGCAGTACTTC. As protein: CASSLGTPEQYF.

This clonotype was seen more than once but under ten times. The CDR3: CSARGPEAPLHF. The CDR3 DNA reads as TGCAGTGCTAGAGGGCCCGAAGCACCCCTCCACTTT. This sequence joins TRBV20-1 and TRBJ1-6, with D hard to call. CDR1 and CDR2 from the germline V gene are DFQATT and SNEGSKA (reference sequence). Trimming shortened V by 1 base and J by 11 bases, and 9 bases separated the two germline ends. The CDR3 consists of 12 residues.

This chain connects TRBV4-2 to TRBJ2-2; D not certain. The germline V and J ends were trimmed by 4 bases and 5 bases, with 8 bases remaining between them. The CDR3 covers 13 residues. Germline CDR1 and CDR2: LGHNA and YNFKEQ. The CDR3 loop is CASSPLDTGELFF. The DNA of the CDR3 is TGTGCCAGCAGCCCGCTGGATACCGGGGAGCTGTTTTTT.

The chain couples TRBV5-1 to TRBJ1-4; the D gene is possibly TRBD1 (6 bases). Looked up from germline, CDR1 is SGHRS and CDR2 is YFSETQ. Deletions cut 0 bases from V and 7 bases from J, with 19 bases between. CDR3 length: 17 residues. CDR3 region: CASSLGARGGNSEKLFF. In DNA, the CDR3 is TGCGCCAGCAGCTTGGGGGCCAGAGGGGGTAATTCTGAAAAACTGTTTTTT.

There are many counts of this clonotype. The V gene is TRBV29-1, the J gene TRBJ1-1, with TRBD1 as a possible D gene (5 bases). Germline CDR1 and CDR2: SQVTM and ANQGSEA. The CDR3 has 13 amino acids. Trimming pared 7 bases from V and 5 bases from J, leaving 17 bases between. The DNA of the CDR3 is TGCAGCGCTAAGACAGCGCCTAGGACTGAAGCTTTCTTT. It specifies CSAKTAPRTEAFF.

V gene TRBV7-8 combines with J gene TRBJ2-7; possibly TRBD2 for D (6 bases). Germline CDR1 reads SGHVS; CDR2 reads FQNEAQ. V lost 5 bases and J 5 bases, leaving 10 bases between the germline ends. The CDR3 spans 12 residues. CDR3 nucleotides: TGTGCCAGCAGCCATGGCGGGGACGAGCAGTACTTC. It yields the protein CASSHGGDEQYF.

The genes are TRBV6-6 and TRBJ1-1, with unresolved D. Between the trimmed V and J ends, which lost 2 bases and 4 bases, there was a span of 5 bases. Per the germline V gene, CDR1 is MNHNY and CDR2 is SVGAGI (reference sequence). The CDR3 spans 12 residues. CDR3 sequence: CASSYGVTEAFF. CDR3 sequence (DNA): TGTGCCAGCAGTTACGGCGTCACTGAAGCTTTCTTT.

V usage is TRBV24-1 and J usage is TRBJ1-1; 8 bases agree with TRBD1. The CDR3 runs to 13 residues. V lost 6 bases and J lost 4; bases outside the gene matches: 3. In germline, CDR1 is KGHDR, CDR2 SFDVKD. In DNA, the CDR3 is TGTGCCACCAGTCGGACAGGGCGCACTGAAGCTTTCTTT. The encoded protein is CATSRTGRTEAFF.

CDR3 bases: TGTGCCAGCAGCGTCCTATCCTCGGGCTACACCTTC. It encodes CASSVLSSGYTF. V is TRBV7-9 and J is TRBJ1-2; D gene uncertain. Germline CDR1 reads SEHNR; CDR2 reads FQNEAQ (reference sequence). With 5 bases removed from V and 8 bases from J, the gap between germline ends came to 12 bases. The CDR3 length is 12 residues.

V usage is TRBV5-1 and J usage is TRBJ1-5; 8 bases agree with TRBD1. CDR1 SGHRS and CDR2 YFSETQ come from the germline V gene. This CDR3 spans 14 amino acids. V lost 4 bases, J lost 7 bases, and 7 bases stayed unmatched. The CDR3 DNA reads TGCGCCAGCAGCCCCGGACAGGGTGACCAGCCCCAGCATTTT. It specifies CASSPGQGDQPQHF.

A few counts support this clonotype. V usage is TRBV6-2 or TRBV6-3 and J usage is TRBJ2-5; 13 bases align to TRBD2. The germline V gene encodes CDR1 MNHEY and CDR2 SVGEGT. The CDR3 has 15 residues. The V gene end was trimmed by 2 bases and the J gene end by 5 bases; junction bases not matched to a gene: 2. The CDR3 is CASSYGTSGKETQYF. The CDR3 bases are TGTGCCAGCAGTTACGGGACTAGCGGGAAGGAGACCCAGTACTTC.

This clonotype was counted between two and nine times. The chain recombines TRBV6-5 with TRBJ2-7; 11 bases are a match to TRBD2. This CDR3 is built from 16 residues. V lost 0 bases and J lost 3; bases outside the gene matches: 4. Looked up from germline, CDR1 is MNHEY and CDR2 is SVGAGI. CDR3 nucleotide sequence: TGTGCCAGCAGTTACTCGAGACTAGCGGGGATCTACGAGCAGTACTTC. Its translation is CASSYSRLAGIYEQYF.

This clonotype has more than one count but fewer than ten. The chain combines TRBV5-1 with TRBJ1-1, with D perhaps matching TRBD1 (6 bases). Trimming took off 4 bases at V and 11 bases at J, with 24 bases between the two ends. The CDR3 contains 15 residues. Germline CDR1 is SGHRS and CDR2 is YFSETQ. The CDR3 region is CASSLGERDIVAAFF. The DNA of the CDR3 is TGCGCCAGCAGCCTTGGCGAACGGGACATCGTGGCCGCTTTCTTT.

This clonotype appeared a few times. CDR3 bases: TGTGCCAGCAAGTGGGCAGGCAGGAATAATTCACCCCTCCACTTT. Protein: CASKWAGRNNSPLHF. The chain couples TRBV6-1 to TRBJ1-6, with no clear D. V lost 7 bases to trimming and J lost 5 bases, with 15 bases between them. Germline V gene data show CDR1 as MNHNS and CDR2 as SASEGT. This CDR3 comprises 15 residues.